The clone carrying this T cell receptor beta chain was observed at least ten times. Its antigen is undetermined. This record belongs to a study of CD8 T cells in ankylosing spondylitis. Findings and caveats of the study: Blood from ankylosing spondylitis patients appeared to carry a characteristic roughly 8-variant TCR beta motif. Both synovial fluid and blood in reactive arthritis had previously been reported to carry some motif variants. Clones linked to disease were reported to show significant enrichment in matched ankylosing spondylitis synovial fluid. Disease-linked clones, CD8+, were relatively rare in peripheral blood.

Quantitative 5'-RACE with molecular barcodes generated TCR beta libraries. TCRdb called the 5' RACE reads again in MiXCR, with one record for every CDR3 protein. This sample has about 750,000 distinct CDR3 sequences, with 15% to 20% found just once. Germline V CDR1 and CDR2: SGHRS, YFSETQ. CDR3 length: 15 amino acids. Trimming cost V 5 bases and J 2 bases, with 14 bases left between them. The source of this sequence is a male donor with ankylosing spondylitis. The sequencing sample was made of blood, either unsorted or a sorted T cell fraction (not recorded which). The chain uses TRBV5-1 and TRBJ2-1; maybe TRBD2 (6 bases). CDR3 bases: TGCGCCAGCAGTCCGGGAGTACTAACCTACAATGAGCAGTTCTTC. Translated, it gives CASSPGVLTYNEQFF.